This passage covers 22 T cell receptor beta chains from one sample sequenced in a study of OX40 agonist ivuxolimab in advanced cancers. Sequencing was performed with immunoSEQ multiplex PCR; in TCRdb, only in-frame clones are kept and a portion is missing. This table holds some 140,000 clones, 90% to 95% found once. Material: CD4+ or CD8+ T cells sorted from blood, obtained in a trial of the OX40 agonist ivuxolimab. These receptors were taken from an adult with an advanced solid tumor such as melanoma, head and neck, liver or kidney cancer.

The chain joins TRBV5-4 to TRBJ2-7, with a weak D call TRBD2 (6 bases). CDR3 size: 15 residues. Germline V lookup: CDR1 SGHNT, CDR2 YYREEE (reference sequence). Trimming removed 0 bases at V and 1 base at J, with 11 bases between. CDR3 in amino acids: CASSLEAGRSYEQYF. DNA of the CDR3: TGTGCCAGCAGCTTGGAAGCAGGGAGGTCCTACGAGCAGTACTTC. The full variable domain, with the rest looked up from reference TRBV5-4 and TRBJ2-7, is ETGVTQSPTHLIKTRGQQVTLRCSSQSGHNTVSWYQQALGQGPQFIFQYYREEENGRGNFPPRFSGLQFPNYSSELNVNALELDDSALYLCASSLEAGRSYEQYFGPGTRLTVT.

The chain uses TRBV18 and TRBJ1-1; no firm D call. This CDR3 contains 14 residues. The germline V gene has CDR1 KGHSH and CDR2 LQKENI. Trimming shortened V by 1 base and J by 5 bases, and 11 bases separated the two germline ends. CDR3 in DNA: TGTGCCAGCTCACCACGGGATTCGGGGACTGAAGCTTTCTTT. Its translation: CASSPRDSGTEAFF.

The chain uses TRBV27 and TRBJ2-5, with a weak D call TRBD1 (6 bases). Trimming took off 4 bases at V and 5 bases at J, with 11 bases between the two ends. The CDR3 is made up of 13 amino acids. The germline gives CDR1 MNHEY, CDR2 SMNVEV (reference sequence). The chain's CDR3 is CASSSGGWETQYF. The DNA for the CDR3 is TGTGCCAGCAGTTCTGGGGGCTGGGAGACCCAGTACTTC.

The chain carries TRBV5-1 and TRBJ1-1; a weak D match, TRBD1 (5 bases). The germline CDR1 and CDR2 sequences are SGHRS and YFSETQ. Trimming removed 0 bases at V and 1 base at J, with 7 bases between. The CDR3 is made up of 14 amino acids. This CDR3 is CASSLEGSNTEAFF. The CDR3 coding sequence is TGCGCCAGCAGCTTGGAGGGGTCGAACACTGAAGCTTTCTTT. Full variable domain (missing parts from reference TRBV5-1 and TRBJ1-1): KAGVTQTPRYLIKTRGQQVTLSCSPISGHRSVSWYQQTPGQGLQFLFEYFSETQRNKGNFPGRFSGRQFSNSRSEMNVSTLELGDSALYLCASSLEGSNTEAFFGQGTRLTVV.

This chain joins TRBV7-2 and TRBJ1-2; TRBD1 matches 7 bases. This CDR3 spans 14 amino acids. Germline-derived CDR1 and CDR2 are SGHTA and FQGNSA. V shed 2 bases and J 4 bases; nucleotides not matched to a gene: 4. The CDR3 bases are TGTGCCAGCAGCTTAACAGGGGACATCTATGGCTACACCTTC. This codes for CASSLTGDIYGYTF.

CDR3 sequence reads: CASSSGTSGDTQYF. CDR3 bases: TGCGCCAGCAGTTCCGGGACTAGCGGCGATACGCAGTATTTT. The chain recombines TRBV5-1 with TRBJ2-3; the match to TRBD2 covers 11 bases. With 5 bases clipped from V and 6 bases from J, the junction kept 5 bases outside the gene matches. Germline V lookup: CDR1 SGHRS, CDR2 YFSETQ. The CDR3 has 14 residues.

The J gene is TRBJ1-2, the V gene TRBV4-2; the match to TRBD1 covers 8 bases. The CDR3 has 15 amino acids. The germline V gene has CDR1 LGHNA and CDR2 YNFKEQ. Losses at the gene ends were 3 bases for V and 1 base for J; bases not matched to a gene: 4. Here the CDR3 reads CASSQDGQGNYGYTF. In DNA, the CDR3 is TGTGCCAGCAGCCAGGATGGACAGGGTAACTATGGCTACACCTTC.

The rearrangement joins TRBV28 to TRBJ1-3; D possibly corresponds to TRBD1 (5 bases). The CDR3 is made up of 14 amino acids. V gave up 6 bases and J gave up 6 bases, with 15 bases separating them. Germline lookup yields CDR1 MDHEN and CDR2 SYDVKM. The CDR3 DNA reads TGTGCCAGCAGCGCCGCGGGGGGGGAAAACACCATATATTTT. Its translation is CASSAAGGENTIYF.

The chain carries TRBV2 and TRBJ1-6; the D gene is possibly TRBD1 (5 bases). V was trimmed by 7 bases and J by 9 bases, leaving 13 bases between them. The CDR3 sequence is 13 residues long. CDR1 and CDR2 from the germline V gene are SNHLY and FYNNEI. CDR3 nucleotide sequence: TGTGCCAGCACGAGGGGAAGCGGTTCACCCCTCCACTTT. Translating it yields CASTRGSGSPLHF.

J is TRBJ2-7 and V is TRBV5-1; 12 nucleotides agree with TRBD2. Per the germline V gene, CDR1 is SGHRS and CDR2 is YFSETQ. The CDR3 runs 16 residues. V shed 1 base and J 4 bases; nucleotides not matched to a gene: 6. The DNA for the CDR3 is TGCGCCAGCAGCTTGTCCACTAGCGGGAGGAGGTACGAGCAGTACTTC. Its protein is CASSLSTSGRRYEQYF.

This sequence joins TRBV11-3 and TRBJ1-4, with no clear D. CDR3 length: 14 amino acids. V lost 1 base to trimming and J lost 5 bases, with 8 bases between them. Germline-derived CDR1 and CDR2 are SGHNT and YENEEA. CDR3 region: CASSLGQPNEKLFF. The CDR3 DNA follows: TGTGCCAGCAGCTTAGGTCAGCCGAATGAAAAACTGTTTTTT.

This chain uses TRBV14 with TRBJ1-2; possibly TRBD1 for D (6 bases). Germline V gene lookup returns CDR1 SGHDN and CDR2 FVKESK. The CDR3 spans 16 residues. The V gene lost 4 bases and the J gene lost 4 bases, with 19 bases spanning the gap. CDR3 protein: CASSPRGLTGAYGYTF. DNA for the CDR3: TGTGCCAGCAGCCCCAGGGGCCTAACCGGGGCCTATGGCTACACCTTC. Filled out from reference TRBV14 and TRBJ1-2, the complete variable domain reads EAGVTQFPSHSVIEKGQTVTLRCDPISGHDNLYWYRRVMGKEIKFLLHFVKESKQDESGMPNNRFLAERTGGTYSTLKVQPAELEDSGVYFCASSPRGLTGAYGYTFGSGTRLTVV.

V and J are TRBV4-3 and TRBJ2-3, with 12 bases matching TRBD2. This CDR3 spans 15 amino acids. The germline gives CDR1 LGHNA, CDR2 YSLEER. Trimming cost V 4 bases and J 8 bases; bases outside gene matches: 7. CDR3 sequence (DNA): TGCGCCAGCAGCCCAAGACTAGCGGGAGAAGGTACGCAGTATTTT. As protein: CASSPRLAGEGTQYF.

The J gene is TRBJ2-2, the V gene TRBV28; TRBD2 matches at 10 bases. J gave up 5 bases and V 6 bases, and 3 bases lay outside the gene matches. CDR1 MDHEN and CDR2 SYDVKM come from the germline V gene. The CDR3 has 14 residues. The CDR3 DNA is TGTGCCAGCAGGACTAGCGGGCTAACCGGGGAGCTGTTTTTT. This sequence encodes CASRTSGLTGELFF.

The chain uses TRBV5-6 and TRBJ2-3; either TRBD1 or TRBD2 may supply D (5 bases each). Germline values: CDR1 SGHDT, CDR2 YYEEEE. The CDR3 is made up of 16 amino acids. V was pared by 0 bases and J by 0 bases, with 11 bases between. CDR3: CASSLAGAGSTDTQYF. The CDR3 nucleotides are TGTGCCAGCAGCTTGGCCGGGGCAGGGAGCACAGATACGCAGTATTTT.

The V and J genes are TRBV4-3 and TRBJ1-4; perhaps TRBD1 as D (6 bases). V was trimmed by 1 base and J by 8 bases, leaving 17 bases between them. This CDR3 is 16 amino acids long. Germline CDR1 is LGHNA and CDR2 is YSLEER. The CDR3 region is CASSQGLEGEEEKLFF. Here the CDR3 DNA reads TGCGCCAGCAGCCAAGGCCTTGAGGGGGAGGAGGAAAAACTGTTTTTT.

The chain has TRBV9 and TRBJ1-5; TRBD1 aligns across 8 bases. The CDR3 consists of 18 residues. The V segment lost 2 bases and the J segment 7 bases; nucleotides outside the gene matches: 17. Germline V lookup: CDR1 SGDLS, CDR2 YYNGEE. CDR3 in amino acids: CASSVGRGREGVLQPQHF. The CDR3 nucleotides read TGTGCCAGCAGCGTGGGCAGGGGGCGCGAGGGGGTCCTCCAGCCCCAGCATTTT.

This chain connects TRBV29-1 to TRBJ1-1; D is ambiguous. The CDR3 has 13 residues. Germline V gene sequence: CDR1 SQVTM, CDR2 ANQGSEA. V lost 6 bases and J lost 0, with 11 bases in between. CDR3 DNA: TGCAGCGTCCCACAGATTCTGAACACTGAAGCTTTCTTT. Translation gives CSVPQILNTEAFF.

The chain has TRBV28 and TRBJ2-7; D remains unclear. This CDR3 has 13 residues. Germline V gene data show CDR1 as MDHEN and CDR2 as SYDVKM. V dropped 10 bases and J dropped 0 bases, with 13 bases sitting between them. The chain's CDR3 is CATTHTISYEQYF. In DNA form, the CDR3 reads TGTGCCACCACTCATACTATCTCCTACGAGCAGTACTTC. The full variable domain, completed using reference TRBV28 and TRBJ2-7, is DVKVTQSSRYLVKRTGEKVFLECVQDMDHENMFWYRQDPGLGLRLIYFSYDVKMKEKGDIPEGYSVSREKKERFSLILESASTNQTSMYLCATTHTISYEQYFGPGTRLTVT.

The V and J genes are TRBV6-5 and TRBJ2-2; D is ambiguous. Germline lookup yields CDR1 MNHEY and CDR2 SVGAGI. V shed 5 bases and J shed 7 bases, with 11 bases lying between them. CDR3 length: 13 residues. The CDR3 DNA reads as TGTGCCAGCAGTGAAGAATTCTTCGGGGAGCTGTTTTTT. As protein: CASSEEFFGELFF.

CDR3 bases: TGTGCCAGCAGACCACCAGGGGTTCCCTACGAGCAGTACTTC. It codes for CASRPPGVPYEQYF. The chain joins TRBV25-1 to TRBJ2-7, with D possibly TRBD1 on 6 matching bases. The CDR3 totals 14 residues. The ends were cut back, 6 bases at V and 2 bases at J, with 14 bases in the middle. CDR1 is MGHDK and CDR2 is SYGVNS in the germline V gene.

The chain joins TRBV5-1 to TRBJ1-4; the D gene is possibly TRBD1 (6 bases). This CDR3 comprises 17 residues. The germline CDR1 and CDR2 sequences are SGHRS and YFSETQ. V was trimmed by 4 bases and J by 3 bases, leaving 19 bases between them. CDR3 DNA: TGCGCCAGCAGCCCCGGACAGCTGGATTCAGCTAATGAAAAACTGTTTTTT. It codes for CASSPGQLDSANEKLFF.